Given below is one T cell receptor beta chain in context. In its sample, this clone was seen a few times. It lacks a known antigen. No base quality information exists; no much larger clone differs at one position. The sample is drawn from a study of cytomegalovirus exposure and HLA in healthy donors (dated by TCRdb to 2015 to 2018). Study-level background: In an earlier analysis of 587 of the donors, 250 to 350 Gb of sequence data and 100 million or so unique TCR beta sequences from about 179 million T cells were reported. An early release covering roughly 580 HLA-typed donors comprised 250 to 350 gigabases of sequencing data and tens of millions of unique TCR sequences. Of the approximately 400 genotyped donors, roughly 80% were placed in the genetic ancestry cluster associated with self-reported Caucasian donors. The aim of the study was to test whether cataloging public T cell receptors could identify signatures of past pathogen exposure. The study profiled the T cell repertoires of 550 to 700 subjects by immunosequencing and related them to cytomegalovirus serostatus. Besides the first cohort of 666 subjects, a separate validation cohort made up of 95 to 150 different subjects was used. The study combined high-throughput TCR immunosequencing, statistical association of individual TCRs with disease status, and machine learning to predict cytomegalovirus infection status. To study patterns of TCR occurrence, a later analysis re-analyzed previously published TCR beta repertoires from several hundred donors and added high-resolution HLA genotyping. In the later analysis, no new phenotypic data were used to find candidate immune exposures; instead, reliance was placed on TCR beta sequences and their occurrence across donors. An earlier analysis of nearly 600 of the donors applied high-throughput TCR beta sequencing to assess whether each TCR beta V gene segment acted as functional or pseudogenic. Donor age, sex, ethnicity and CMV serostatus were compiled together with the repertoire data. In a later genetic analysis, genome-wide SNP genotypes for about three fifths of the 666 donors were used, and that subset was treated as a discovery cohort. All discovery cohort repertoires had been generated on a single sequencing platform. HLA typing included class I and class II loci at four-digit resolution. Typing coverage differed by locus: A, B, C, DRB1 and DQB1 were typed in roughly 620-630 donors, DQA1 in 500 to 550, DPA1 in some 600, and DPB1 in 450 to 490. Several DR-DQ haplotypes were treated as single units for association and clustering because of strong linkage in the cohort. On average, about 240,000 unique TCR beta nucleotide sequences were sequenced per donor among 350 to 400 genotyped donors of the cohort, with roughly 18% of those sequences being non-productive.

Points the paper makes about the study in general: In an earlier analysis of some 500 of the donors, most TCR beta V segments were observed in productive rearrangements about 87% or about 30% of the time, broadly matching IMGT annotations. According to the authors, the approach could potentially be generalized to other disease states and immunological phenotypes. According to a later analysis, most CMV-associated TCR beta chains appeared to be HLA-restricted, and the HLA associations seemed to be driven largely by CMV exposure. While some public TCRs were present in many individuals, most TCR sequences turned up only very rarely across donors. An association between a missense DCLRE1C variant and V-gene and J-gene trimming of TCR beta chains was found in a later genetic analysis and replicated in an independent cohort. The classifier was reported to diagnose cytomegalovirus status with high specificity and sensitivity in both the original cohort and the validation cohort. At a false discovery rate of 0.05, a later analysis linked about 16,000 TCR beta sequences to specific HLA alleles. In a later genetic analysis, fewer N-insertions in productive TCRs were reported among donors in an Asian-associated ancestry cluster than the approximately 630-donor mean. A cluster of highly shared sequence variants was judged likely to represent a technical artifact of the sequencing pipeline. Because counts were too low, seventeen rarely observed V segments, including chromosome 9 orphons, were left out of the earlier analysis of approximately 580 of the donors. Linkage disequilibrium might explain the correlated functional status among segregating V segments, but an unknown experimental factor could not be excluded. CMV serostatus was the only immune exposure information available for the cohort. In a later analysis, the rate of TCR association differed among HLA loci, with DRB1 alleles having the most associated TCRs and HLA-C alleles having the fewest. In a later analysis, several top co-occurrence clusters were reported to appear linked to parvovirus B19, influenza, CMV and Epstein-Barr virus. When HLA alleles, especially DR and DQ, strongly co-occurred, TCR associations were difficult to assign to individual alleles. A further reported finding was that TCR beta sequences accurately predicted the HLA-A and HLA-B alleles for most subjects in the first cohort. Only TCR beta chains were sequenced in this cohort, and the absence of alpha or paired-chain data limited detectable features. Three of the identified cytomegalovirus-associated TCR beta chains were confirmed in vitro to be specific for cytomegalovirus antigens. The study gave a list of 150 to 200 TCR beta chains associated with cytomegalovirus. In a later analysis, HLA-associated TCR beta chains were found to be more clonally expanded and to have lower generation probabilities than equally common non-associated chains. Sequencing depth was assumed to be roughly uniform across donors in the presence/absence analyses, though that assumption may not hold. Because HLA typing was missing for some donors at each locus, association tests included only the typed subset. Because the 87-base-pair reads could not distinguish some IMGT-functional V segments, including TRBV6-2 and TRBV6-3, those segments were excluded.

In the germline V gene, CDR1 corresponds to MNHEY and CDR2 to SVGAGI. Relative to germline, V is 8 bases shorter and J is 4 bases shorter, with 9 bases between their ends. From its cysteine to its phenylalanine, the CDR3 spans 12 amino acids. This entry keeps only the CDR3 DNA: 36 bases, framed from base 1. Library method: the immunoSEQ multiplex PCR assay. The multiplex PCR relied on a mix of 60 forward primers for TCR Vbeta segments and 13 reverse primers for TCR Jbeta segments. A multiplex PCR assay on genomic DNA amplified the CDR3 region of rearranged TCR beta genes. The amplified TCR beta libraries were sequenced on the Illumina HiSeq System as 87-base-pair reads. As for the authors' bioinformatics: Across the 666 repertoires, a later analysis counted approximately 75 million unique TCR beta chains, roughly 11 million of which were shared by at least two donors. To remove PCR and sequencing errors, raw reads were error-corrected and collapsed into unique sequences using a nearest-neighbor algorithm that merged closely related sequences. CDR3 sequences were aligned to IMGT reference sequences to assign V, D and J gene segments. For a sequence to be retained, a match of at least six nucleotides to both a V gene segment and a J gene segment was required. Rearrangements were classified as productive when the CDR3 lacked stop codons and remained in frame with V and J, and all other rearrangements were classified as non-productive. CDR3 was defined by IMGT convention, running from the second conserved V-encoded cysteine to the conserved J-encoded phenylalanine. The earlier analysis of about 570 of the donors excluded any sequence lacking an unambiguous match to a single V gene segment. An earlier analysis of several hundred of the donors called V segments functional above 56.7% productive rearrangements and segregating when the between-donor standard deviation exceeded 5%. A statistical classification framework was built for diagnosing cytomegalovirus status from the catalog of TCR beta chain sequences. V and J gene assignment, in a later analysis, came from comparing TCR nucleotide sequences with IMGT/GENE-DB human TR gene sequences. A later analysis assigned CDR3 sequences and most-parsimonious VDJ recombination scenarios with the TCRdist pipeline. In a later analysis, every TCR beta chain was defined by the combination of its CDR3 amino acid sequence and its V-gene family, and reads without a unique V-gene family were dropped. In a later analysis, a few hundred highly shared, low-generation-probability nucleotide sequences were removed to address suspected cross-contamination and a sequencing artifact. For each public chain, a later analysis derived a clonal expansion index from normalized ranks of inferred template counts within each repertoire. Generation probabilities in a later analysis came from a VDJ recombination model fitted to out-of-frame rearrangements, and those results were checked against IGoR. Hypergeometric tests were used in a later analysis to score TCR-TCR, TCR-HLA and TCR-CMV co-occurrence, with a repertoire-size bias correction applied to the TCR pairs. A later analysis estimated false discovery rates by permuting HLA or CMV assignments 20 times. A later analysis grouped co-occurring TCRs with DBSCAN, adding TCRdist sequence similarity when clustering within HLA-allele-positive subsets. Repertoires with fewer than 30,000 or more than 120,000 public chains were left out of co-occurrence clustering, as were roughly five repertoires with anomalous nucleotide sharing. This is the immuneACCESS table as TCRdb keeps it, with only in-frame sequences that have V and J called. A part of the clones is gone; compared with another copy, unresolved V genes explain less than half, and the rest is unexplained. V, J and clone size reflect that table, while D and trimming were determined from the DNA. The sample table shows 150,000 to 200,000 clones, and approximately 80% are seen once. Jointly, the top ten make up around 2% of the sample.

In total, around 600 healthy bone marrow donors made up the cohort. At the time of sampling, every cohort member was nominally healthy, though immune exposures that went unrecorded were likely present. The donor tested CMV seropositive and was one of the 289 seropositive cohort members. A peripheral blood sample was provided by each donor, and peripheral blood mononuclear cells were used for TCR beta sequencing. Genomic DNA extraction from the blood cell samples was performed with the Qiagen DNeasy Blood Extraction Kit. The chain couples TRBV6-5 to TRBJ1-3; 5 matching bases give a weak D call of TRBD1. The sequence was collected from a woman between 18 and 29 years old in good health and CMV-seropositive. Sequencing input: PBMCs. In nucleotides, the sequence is TGTGCCAGCGGCCAGGGAGGAAACACCATATATTTT. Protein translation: CASGQGGNTIYF.